Below, 15 T cell receptor beta chains from the same sample are listed, as sequenced in a study of Ad26.COV2.S vaccination and SARS-CoV-2 variants. Produced via immunoSEQ multiplex PCR; TCRdb's table is partial and in-frame only. The table records 350,000 to 400,000 clones, 70% to 90% of them present only once. Noted treatment: about 20 received Ad26.COV2.S at low or high dose, single or two shots; roughly 5 received placebo; per-sample allocation not given. Collection of the samples took place on day 63 after the first injection of vaccine or placebo. Sequencing used peripheral blood, obtained in a trial of Ad26.COV2.S vaccine versus placebo. These receptors originate from a person between 18 and 65 years old who received the Ad26.COV2.S COVID-19 vaccine or a placebo.

Comments on this clone: This may come from a read error, since a much larger clone is one base off. Other DNA sequences from this sample encode an identical CDR3 as well. The chain joins TRBV7-9 to TRBJ1-1; unclear D gene. This CDR3 has 12 amino acids. Germline-derived CDR1 and CDR2 are SEHNR and FQNEAQ (reference sequence). The V end lost 2 bases, the J end lost 2 bases, and 3 bases lay between the germline ends. The CDR3 reads CASSLQNTEAFF. CDR3 DNA: TGTGCCAGCAGCTTACAAAACACTGAAGCTTTCTTT. The whole variable domain, remainder taken from reference TRBV7-9 and TRBJ1-1, is DTGVSQNPRHKITKRGQNVTFRCDPISEHNRLYWYRQTLGQGPEFLTYFQNEAQLEKSRLLSDRFSAERPKGSFSTLEIQRTEQGDSAMYLCASSLQNTEAFFGQGTRLTVV.

The chain carries TRBV7-2 and TRBJ2-7; 9 bases align to TRBD1. V was pared by 5 bases and J by 5 bases, with 7 bases of the junction left unmatched. The CDR3 runs 14 residues. Looked up from germline, CDR1 is SGHTA and CDR2 is FQGNSA. CDR3 residues: CASSLLRDRDEQYF. The CDR3 nucleotides are TGTGCCAGCAGCCTGCTTCGGGACAGGGACGAGCAGTACTTC.

This sequence joins TRBV3-1 (or the pseudogene TRBV3-2) and TRBJ1-6; no definite D call. V dropped 0 bases and J dropped 8 bases, with 17 bases sitting between them. The germline V gene encodes CDR1 LGHDT and CDR2 YNNKEL (reference sequence). The CDR3 sequence is 17 residues long. CDR3 protein: CASSQEMWGLDDSPLHF. Here the CDR3 DNA reads TGTGCCAGCAGCCAAGAAATGTGGGGATTAGACGATTCACCCCTCCACTTT.

The chain couples TRBV7-9 to TRBJ1-1; tentatively, D is TRBD1 (6 bases). Germline-derived CDR1 and CDR2 are SEHNR and FQNEAQ (reference sequence). V was trimmed by 4 bases and J by 0 bases, leaving 18 bases between them. The CDR3 has 17 amino acids. The CDR3 region has the DNA TGTGCCAGCAGCTCCGGGGACACAGCCAGACTGAACACTGAAGCTTTCTTT. Encoded protein: CASSSGDTARLNTEAFF.

The rearrangement links TRBV27 to TRBJ1-6, with TRBD1 matching over 9 bases. CDR3 length equals 19 residues. Germline V gives CDR1 MNHEY, CDR2 SMNVEV (reference sequence). V shed 5 bases and J 5 bases; nucleotides not matched to a gene: 16. CDR3 coding DNA: TGTGCCAGCAGTCAACCCCGGACAGGGGCGAGCTTTAATAATTCACCCCTCCACTTT. This translates into CASSQPRTGASFNNSPLHF.

J is TRBJ1-2 and V is TRBV5-4, with 7 bases aligning to TRBD1. V shed 1 base, J shed 8 bases, and the junction held 11 bases outside the gene matches. Germline CDR1 and CDR2: SGHNT and YYREEE (reference sequence). This CDR3 is 15 amino acids long. This chain's CDR3 is CASSLIRQGLDGYTF. The CDR3 nucleotides are TGTGCCAGCAGCTTGATCAGACAGGGTTTGGACGGCTACACCTTC. Together with reference TRBV5-4 and TRBJ1-2, the CDR3 gives the full variable domain: ETGVTQSPTHLIKTRGQQVTLRCSSQSGHNTVSWYQQALGQGPQFIFQYYREEENGRGNFPPRFSGLQFPNYSSELNVNALELDDSALYLCASSLIRQGLDGYTFGSGTRLTVV.

This clone was counted between two and nine times. For the CDR3, the DNA is TGCGCCACCGGACAGGGGCAGGGTCAGCCCCAGCATTTT. This gives the protein CATGQGQGQPQHF. The chain is built from TRBV10-1 and TRBJ1-5; 9 nucleotides align to TRBD1. In germline, CDR1 is WNHNN, CDR2 SYGVQD (reference sequence). This CDR3 spans 13 amino acids. V lost 10 bases, J lost 6 bases, and 7 bases stayed unmatched.

The genes are TRBV15 and TRBJ1-1, with unresolved D. Germline V gene data show CDR1 as LNHNV and CDR2 as YYDKDF (reference sequence). The CDR3 has 16 amino acids. V lost 5 bases and J lost 1, with 17 bases in between. The CDR3 sequence: CATSSRSGSKNTEAFF. The CDR3 DNA follows: TGTGCCACCAGCTCCCGATCGGGGTCTAAGAACACTGAAGCTTTCTTT.

This chain uses TRBV9 with TRBJ2-5, with 8 bases matching TRBD2. CDR3 length: 15 residues. V was clipped by 0 bases and J by 5 bases; unmatched bases: 6. CDR1 is SGDLS and CDR2 is YYNGEE in the germline V gene. In DNA form, the CDR3 reads TGTGCCAGCAGCGTAGGTGTAGCGGGGATGGAGACCCAGTACTTC. Its protein is CASSVGVAGMETQYF. Full variable domain (outside the CDR3, taken from reference TRBV9 and TRBJ2-5): DSGVTQTPKHLITATGQRVTLRCSPRSGDLSVYWYQQSLDQGLQFLIQYYNGEERAKGNILERFSAQQFPDLHSELNLSSLELGDSALYFCASSVGVAGMETQYFGPGTRLLVL.

This clone appeared a single time. The rearrangement links TRBV14 to TRBJ1-4; D is perhaps TRBD1 (6 bases). The CDR3 is made up of 13 amino acids. The germline V and J ends were trimmed by 4 bases and 8 bases, with 11 bases remaining between them. CDR1 is SGHDN and CDR2 is FVKESK in the germline V gene. The CDR3: CASSRGAREKLFF. CDR3 DNA: TGTGCCAGCAGCCGGGGGGCGAGAGAAAAACTGTTTTTT.

This clone came up once. This sequence joins TRBV19 and TRBJ2-3; possible D gene TRBD1, 5 bases. Germline V CDR1 and CDR2: LNHDA, SQIVND (reference sequence). Trimming removed 4 bases at V and 6 bases at J, with 11 bases between. CDR3 size: 13 residues. The CDR3 loop reads CASSTRDGDTQYF. In nucleotides, the CDR3 is TGTGCCAGTAGTACCAGGGATGGGGATACGCAGTATTTT. The whole variable domain, filled in from reference TRBV19 and TRBJ2-3, reads DGGITQSPKYLFRKEGQNVTLSCEQNLNHDAMYWYRQDPGQGLRLIYYSQIVNDFQKGDIAEGYSVSREKKESFPLTVTSAQKNPTAFYLCASSTRDGDTQYFGPGTRLTVL.

This sequence joins TRBV4-1 and TRBJ2-7; the D is unclear. V lost 2 bases to trimming and J lost 1 base, with 6 bases between them. This CDR3 contains 13 residues. Germline V gene lookup returns CDR1 MGHRA and CDR2 YSYEKL. CDR3 sequence reads: CASSQISSYEQYF. CDR3 in DNA: TGCGCCAGCAGCCAAATTTCTTCCTACGAGCAGTACTTC.

The chain employs TRBV5-1 and TRBJ2-3, with D perhaps TRBD2 (6 bases). CDR1 is SGHRS, CDR2 YFSETQ, per germline. The CDR3 runs 17 residues. Trimming left V 4 bases short and J 0 bases short, with 18 bases between. As DNA, the CDR3 is TGCGCCAGCAGCCAAGGAGGGGCGGGGTCTAGCACAGATACGCAGTATTTT. The encoded protein is CASSQGGAGSSTDTQYF.

The genes are TRBV5-5 and TRBJ1-1; TRBD1 matches 8 bases. Germline V lookup: CDR1 SGHKS, CDR2 YYEKEE (reference sequence). This CDR3 has 16 amino acids. J lost 0 bases, V lost 3 bases, and 7 bases had no gene match. CDR3 in DNA: TGTGCCAGCAGCTATGGACAGGGTATCGTGAACACTGAAGCTTTCTTT. Protein product: CASSYGQGIVNTEAFF.

The sample holds a few counts of this clone. This chain joins TRBV2 and TRBJ1-2; D gene ambiguous. The CDR3 contains 13 residues. The germline V gene encodes CDR1 SNHLY and CDR2 FYNNEI. Deletions cut 7 bases from V and 2 bases from J, with 11 bases between. The DNA of the CDR3 is TGTGCCAGCAAACGGGATCTCAACTATGGCTACACCTTC. It translates to CASKRDLNYGYTF.